A single sample gave rise to the 7 T cell receptor beta chains below, sequenced in a study of Graves' ophthalmopathy and Graves' hyperthyroidism. Beta-chain TCR CDR3 regions were amplified from RNA transcripts. Scientists carried out first-round RT-PCR using HTBI primers and then a second-round multiplex PCR. TCRdb ran MiXCR on the multiplex PCR reads and lists one entry per CDR3 protein. Of approximately 700,000 distinct CDR3 sequences in the sample, 35% to 50% are singletons; the top ten hold 2.5% to 3.5%. Input material: peripheral blood. These receptors originate from an adult man with Graves' ophthalmopathy.

As concerns this clonotype: At one end, the junction sequence differs from germline, possibly due to a read error. Here the CDR3 DNA reads TGTGCCTGGGTTGGTAGGGTGGAAGAGCAGTACTTC. Amino acids: CAWVGRVEEQYF. This chain joins TRBV29-1 and TRBJ2-7, with no clear D. There are 12 residues in the CDR3. Germline lookup yields CDR1 SQVTM and CDR2 ANQGSEA.

This clonotype has ten or more counts. The chain links TRBV5-1 to TRBJ1-1; no definite D call. V was trimmed by 3 bases and J by 5 bases, leaving 17 bases between them. The CDR3 loop spans 15 amino acids. CDR1 SGHRS and CDR2 YFSETQ come from the germline V gene. CDR3 loop: CASSSYRGSRTEAFF. DNA of the CDR3: TGCGCCAGCAGCTCCTACAGAGGGAGTCGGACTGAAGCTTTCTTT. The full variable domain, with the rest looked up from reference TRBV5-1 and TRBJ1-1, is KAGVTQTPRYLIKTRGQQVTLSCSPISGHRSVSWYQQTPGQGLQFLFEYFSETQRNKGNFPGRFSGRQFSNSRSEMNVSTLELGDSALYLCASSSYRGSRTEAFFGQGTRLTVV.

V and J are TRBV4-1 and TRBJ2-7; D may be TRBD1 (5 bases). The V end was cut by 3 bases, the J end by 8 bases, with 14 bases between. This CDR3 is 13 amino acids long. Germline V CDR1 and CDR2: MGHRA, YSYEKL. The CDR3 loop is CASSHRQQTQQYF. CDR3 nucleotides: TGCGCCAGCAGCCATCGACAGCAGACCCAGCAGTACTTC.

This clonotype was counted many times. V gene TRBV7-9 combines with J gene TRBJ1-5; D gene uncertain. The CDR3 covers 19 residues. Germline values: CDR1 SEHNR, CDR2 FQNEAQ (reference sequence). Trimming left V 5 bases short and J 2 bases short, with 25 bases between. CDR3: CASSPTPGPAGYGNQPQHF. CDR3 DNA: TGTGCCAGCAGCCCAACACCGGGCCCTGCGGGATATGGCAATCAGCCCCAGCATTTT.

Concerning this clonotype itself: One base away lies a much larger clone, so this may be a sequencing read error. This chain links TRBV7-9 with TRBJ1-1, with TRBD1 matching over 7 bases. CDR3 length: 14 amino acids. Germline loops: CDR1 SEHNR, CDR2 FQNEAQ (reference sequence). The junction had 6 bases not matched to a gene; V was cut back by 3 bases and J by 5 bases. This CDR3 reads CASSFEQGQTEAFF. CDR3 in DNA: TGTGCCAGCAGCTTCGAACAGGGGCAAACTGAAGCTTTCTTT.

This clonotype occurred many times. V gene TRBV7-8 combines with J gene TRBJ2-5; 7 nucleotides agree with TRBD1. The CDR3 has 20 amino acids. V dropped 2 bases and J dropped 5; count of bases not matched to a gene: 23. From germline, CDR1 is SGHVS and CDR2 FQNEAQ. The CDR3 DNA reads as TGTGCCAGCAGCTTACAACCCACCCCGTTAAGGGGGCATGGTGGGGAGACCCAGTACTTC. Translating gives CASSLQPTPLRGHGGETQYF.

This clonotype occurred a few times. V gene TRBV4-2 combines with J gene TRBJ1-3, with 8 bases fitting TRBD1. Trimming cost V 3 bases and J 2 bases; bases outside gene matches: 9. CDR1 is LGHNA, CDR2 YNFKEQ, per germline. This CDR3 contains 17 residues. CDR3 in amino acids: CASSHPYRGKAGNTIYF. The CDR3 DNA follows: TGTGCCAGCAGCCACCCTTACAGGGGGAAAGCTGGAAACACCATATATTTT.